These T cell receptor beta chains were read from a single sample in a study of monozygotic twins with inflammatory bowel disease. TCRdb reprocessed the 5' RACE reads, with one entry per CDR3 protein and no DNA. The sample holds more than 300,000 distinct CDR3 sequences. The sequenced sample consisted of blood. Source of these receptors: a human donor with ulcerative colitis or Crohn's disease, or a healthy co-twin of an affected twin (not recorded which). Each CDR3 is given with its conserved first and last residue.

>TRBJ1-5|TRBV12-3/TRBV12-4|16
CASSLLEDRGTQPQHF
>TRBJ1-4|TRBV7-9|15
CASSLVAGRNEKLFF
>TRBJ2-3|TRBV20-1|12
CSATSVTDTQYF
>TRBJ2-7|TRBV7-9|16
CASSSNSERFSYEQYF
>TRBJ1-1|TRBV3-1|13
CASSQASGGEAFF
>TRBJ2-7|TRBV5-1|18
CASSPEKGGGSVSYEQYF
>TRBJ2-3|TRBV7-2|17
CASSLKGQGSFTDTQYF
>TRBJ2-3|TRBV27|15
CASSSGQGPTDTQYF
>TRBJ2-2|TRBV4-1|13
CASSQGPTGELFF
>TRBJ2-1|TRBV24-1|13
CATRASAAGKQFF
>TRBJ2-1|TRBV7-2|13
CASSLGPDRDLFF
>TRBJ1-5|TRBV4-1|17
CASSQPVRDRGHQPQHF
>TRBJ2-3|TRBV4-1|15
CASSQDPPTADTQYF
>TRBJ1-6|TRBV12-3/TRBV12-4|14
CASSPTSTDSPLHF
>TRBJ2-3|TRBV9|15
CASSADGDRTDTQYF
>TRBJ2-7|TRBV20-1|15
CSARSGLAGGGEQYF
>TRBJ2-5|TRBV7-9|12
CASSFRTEAQYF
>TRBJ1-3|TRBV5-1|17
CASSTAAGTGAGNTIYF
>TRBJ2-3|TRBV30|15
CAWSVAAYSTDTQYF
>TRBJ2-2|TRBV18|17
CASSPLGIRKNTGELFF
>TRBJ2-2|TRBV29-1|13
CSVNQGWTGELFF
>TRBJ2-1|TRBV7-9|16
CASSFPGGGWNNEQFF
>TRBJ1-2|TRBV25-1|17
CASSEYISGGLNYGYTF
>TRBJ2-7|TRBV7-6|15
CASSSGIQKSYEQYF
>TRBJ1-5|TRBV12-3/TRBV12-4|13
CASSLGSDQPQHF
>TRBJ2-1|TRBV24-1|15
CATSDPGQGRNEHFF
>TRBJ1-3|TRBV7-6|14
CASSPTNSGNTIYF
>TRBJ1-1|TRBV10-3|15
CAISGGGPRDTEAFF
>TRBJ1-1|TRBV29-1|12
CSGRDRYTEAFF
>TRBJ2-3|TRBV7-3|15
CASSPGSIGTDTQYF
>TRBJ2-1|TRBV25-1|16
CASSDRRHTSYNEQFF
>TRBJ2-1|TRBV5-1|17
CASSPLAGGLSYNEQFF
>TRBJ1-5|TRBV7-9|16
CASSLGGGWGNQPQHF
>TRBJ2-7|TRBV6-1|14
CASIPQGSPYEQYF
>TRBJ1-2|TRBV29-1|12
CSVFRDSDGYTF
>TRBJ2-7|TRBV7-2|14
CASSLAMGSYEQYF
>TRBJ2-5|TRBV5-1|14
CASRFLGVQETQYF
>TRBJ1-1|TRBV7-9|17
CASSIVGQGKWNTEAFF
>TRBJ1-2|TRBV12-5|12
CASGLDLGDYTF
>TRBJ1-5|TRBV5-4|13
CASSRDSAQPQHF
>TRBJ1-5|TRBV7-2|15
CASSFSGQGTQPQHF
>TRBJ2-7|TRBV7-9|15
CASSLAVTGGYEQYF